This T cell receptor (beta chain) came from a study of shared clonotypes between healthy human individuals (dated by TCRdb to between 2020 and 2021). Regarding the research as a whole: Three men and a couple of women, aged 18 to 49 years, made up the cohort. Blood TCR repertoires of roughly five healthy adults were deeply sequenced to estimate repertoire size and the extent of clonotype sharing between individuals. Different laboratories and diverse techniques were used to prepare libraries and sequence TCR repertoires, to increase sequencing depth and limit assay-specific biases. Each donor's leukapheresis produced roughly between about 0.8 and 8.9 billion PBMCs. Broader findings and caveats from the paper: Because the study included a small number of donors, the genetic and exposure-history diversity represented was limited. Pairwise subsampling indicated that sequencing depth was expected to affect the degree of clonotype sharing among donors. Only blood was sampled, and tissue TCR repertoires likely differ from those in blood.

The donors were healthy, HIV-negative adults with no recently reported acute infections or vaccinations. Only Caucasian adults living in Nashville, Tennessee, USA were represented among the donors. For unsorted samples, approximately 81 million PBMCs were counted, and genomic DNA was extracted using the QIAamp DNA Blood Mini kit. After blood collection by leukapheresis, PBMCs were isolated using Ficoll-Histopaque density gradient centrifugation and then cryopreserved in the vapor phase of liquid nitrogen. Using the deep immunoSEQ assay, multiplex PCR amplified TCR CDR3 regions from genomic DNA. Extracted genomic DNA from each cell subset was distributed evenly across all wells of several immunoSEQ 96-well plates, and each plate was treated as a replicate. For unsorted PBMC, roughly 0.3 ug of genomic DNA, equivalent to around 30,000 T cell genomes, went into each replicate PCR. Ten immunoSEQ deep assay plates were used to sequence the unsorted PBMC genomic DNA. Purified libraries were measured with a Qubit 3.0 fluorometer, size-checked on a Bioanalyzer 2100, and measured again with the KAPA Library Quantification kit. Every immunoSEQ 96-well plate was sequenced on a separate single-read 150-cycle Illumina NextSeq 550 flow cell. On the authors' methods: Because the immunoSEQ output included only junctional sequences and no quality scores, the filtering could not be the same as the filtering used for full-length reads. To assign V/J genes and CDR3, sequences were annotated against IMGT germline references using PyIR, a Python wrapper for IgBLAST v1.9. Reads were removed for weak V/J assignments (E-value above 1e-6), missing CDR3, stop codons, out-of-frame junctions, or ambiguous translated residues. V3J clonotypes were defined as sequences sharing an identical inferred V gene, J gene, and CDR3 amino acid sequence. To compute the percentage overlap between repertoires, the number of shared unique clonotypes was divided by the size of the smaller repertoire. Repertoire richness was assessed with RTK rarefaction, the Chao1 estimator, and Recon v2.1 estimates of unobserved clonotypes. TCRdb carries this immuneACCESS record with in-frame sequences only. Its versions omit some clonotypes, under half of them owing to an unresolved V gene in the studies checked, with the rest unexplained. The V and J calls and clone size were taken over from that table, and D and trimming were inferred from the DNA. The sample table shows about 470,000 clones, and roughly three quarters are seen once. The top ten clones comprise roughly 13% of the sample.

On this clone itself: There is no known antigen for this receptor. No base qualities exist here, and no much larger clone lies one base off it.

The CDR3 sequence holds 15 residues, the cysteine and phenylalanine included. Kept here is only the CDR3 DNA, which spans 45 bases and is read in frame from base 1. Germline trimming: 6 bases from V, 5 bases from J; junction bases outside gene matches: 4. According to the germline V gene, CDR1 reads LGHNT and CDR2 reads FRNRAP. The chain joins TRBV12-5 to TRBJ2-3, with TRBD2 matching 14 junction bases. This TCR came from a woman in her thirties or forties in good health. Some clones in this sample may be carry-over from other donors' samples. The specimen was PBMCs. The sequence in DNA is TGTGCTAGTGGAGCAGGACTAGCGGGAGGAGATACGCAGTATTTT. The translation is CASGAGLAGGDTQYF. When the CDR3 is completed using the reference TRBV12-5 and TRBJ2-3 genes on either side, the full variable domain is DARVTQTPRHKVTEMGQEVTMRCQPILGHNTVFWYRQTMMQGLELLAYFRNRAPLDDSGMPKDRFSAEMPDATLATLKIQPSEPRDSAVYFCASGAGLAGGDTQYFGPGTRLTVL.